The clone carrying this T cell receptor (beta chain) was detected a few times. Its antigen is currently unknown. From CD4+ cells came CD45RA+ naive and CD45RA-negative memory subsets. This entry comes from a study of shared clonotypes between healthy human individuals. Whole-study results and caveats: It was the non-shared clonotypes that had lower generation probabilities than clonotypes shared by all four donors. Larger estimated richness was generally seen in naive subsets than in memory subsets.

The CDR3 runs to 14 residues. V dropped 3 bases and J dropped 3 bases, with 12 bases sitting between them. Looked up from germline, CDR1 is KGHSH and CDR2 is LQKENI. The repertoire was sequenced with immunoSEQ multiplex PCR; TCRdb's copy has only in-frame clones and lacks some. The data show about 600,000 clones, around 97% seen once. Sequenced material: naive CD4+ T cells sorted from blood. The subset here: CD45RA+ positively selected. This chain joins TRBV18 and TRBJ2-7; D unclear. The clonotype was recovered from a young woman in good health. The CDR3 nucleotides are TGTGCCAGCTCACCCTCCCTGGAAGTCTACGAGCAGTACTTC. Its protein is CASSPSLEVYEQYF.